Below are 6 T cell receptor beta chains sequenced from a single sample in a study of blood T cell repertoires in COVID-19. Generated by immunoSEQ multiplex PCR, the TCRdb table keeps only in-frame clones and is missing some. The repertoire consists of 350,000 to 450,000 clones, with 75% to 90% occurring once and the leading ten covering around 5%. Sequenced: PBMCs or T cells enriched from blood (not recorded which). The receptors stem from a woman between 50 and 59 years old who had recovered from COVID-19.

The chain is built from TRBV25-1 and TRBJ1-1; 7 bases are shared with TRBD1. Germline CDR1 reads MGHDK; CDR2 reads SYGVNS. This CDR3 is 16 amino acids long. V lost 2 bases and J lost 1; bases outside the gene matches: 7. For the CDR3, the DNA is TGTGCCAGCAGTGAAGGGGCAGGGGGAGGGAACACTGAAGCTTTCTTT. Translation: CASSEGAGGGNTEAFF. Using reference TRBV25-1 and TRBJ1-1 for the parts outside the CDR3, the full variable domain is EADIYQTPRYLVIGTGKKITLECSQTMGHDKMYWYQQDPGMELHLIHYSYGVNSTEKGDLSSESTVSRIRTEHFPLTLESARPSHTSQYLCASSEGAGGGNTEAFFGQGTRLTVV.

V and J are TRBV9 and TRBJ2-2, with TRBD1 matching over 7 bases. Per germline, CDR1 SGDLS and CDR2 YYNGEE. The CDR3 has 15 amino acids. With 4 bases clipped from V and 6 bases from J, the junction kept 9 bases outside the gene matches. Here the CDR3 DNA reads TGTGCCAGCAGCCCACGGACAGGACCGGCCGGGGAGCTGTTTTTT. This encodes CASSPRTGPAGELFF.

J is TRBJ1-2 and V is TRBV20-1; 8 positions agree with TRBD1. Germline-derived CDR1 and CDR2 are DFQATT and SNEGSKA (reference sequence). Trimming at V came to 3 bases and at J to 4 bases, leaving 13 bases not matched to a gene. The CDR3 extends over 16 amino acids. CDR3 sequence (DNA): TGCAGTGCTAGTCTACGAGGACAGGGAAATCCCTATGGCTACACCTTC. Amino acids: CSASLRGQGNPYGYTF.

The genes are TRBV9 and TRBJ2-1, with 7 bases lining up with TRBD1. Germline CDR1 reads SGDLS; CDR2 reads YYNGEE. The CDR3 is made up of 14 amino acids. V shed 0 bases and J 8 bases; nucleotides not matched to a gene: 5. This CDR3 is CASSVDGTADEQFF. The DNA of the CDR3 is TGTGCCAGCAGCGTAGATGGGACAGCGGATGAGCAGTTCTTC. Variable domain in full (rest from reference TRBV9 and TRBJ2-1): DSGVTQTPKHLITATGQRVTLRCSPRSGDLSVYWYQQSLDQGLQFLIQYYNGEERAKGNILERFSAQQFPDLHSELNLSSLELGDSALYFCASSVDGTADEQFFGPGTRLTVL.

The CDR3 here is CASSVAVNRGSAEAFF. CDR3 bases: TGTGCCAGCAGCGTAGCCGTTAACAGGGGAAGCGCTGAAGCTTTCTTT. This chain connects TRBV9 to TRBJ1-1; 7 nucleotides agree with TRBD1. The V gene end was trimmed by 0 bases and the J gene end by 6 bases; junction bases not matched to a gene: 11. This CDR3 has 16 amino acids. From germline, CDR1 is SGDLS and CDR2 YYNGEE.

This sequence joins TRBV7-2 and TRBJ2-1, with TRBD2 matching over 7 bases. CDR1 is SGHTA and CDR2 is FQGNSA in the germline V gene. The trim removed 7 bases at V and 4 bases at J, leaving 4 bases unmatched. The length of the CDR3 is 13 residues. CDR3 sequence (DNA): TGTGCCAGCAACCGACTAGCTTACAATGAGCAGTTCTTC. Its protein is CASNRLAYNEQFF.